This T cell receptor beta chain was profiled in a study of shared clonotypes between healthy human individuals. Study-wide results and limits: Naive subsets generally exceeded memory subsets in estimated richness.

As for this clone: What it binds is unknown.

It was around 220 ng DNA, 25,000 to 35,000 T cell genomes, that sorted-subset replicate PCRs used. Clones were read by immunoSEQ multiplex PCR, and TCRdb kept only the in-frame ones, dropping some. The sample has a few million clones, about 94% seen once. CD45RO negativity and positive selection for CCR7 defined naive CD8 cells, a population that excluded terminally differentiated effector memory CD45RA+ cells. Trimming shortened V by 6 bases and J by 4 bases, and 10 bases separated the two germline ends. CDR1 MNHEY and CDR2 SVGAGI come from the germline V gene. The CDR3 is 12 residues long. This receptor was taken from a man between 18 and 29 years old in good health. Some clones in this sample may be carry-over from other donors' samples. Sequencing was carried out using naive CD8+ T cells from PBMCs. V is TRBV6-5 and J is TRBJ2-7, with D unresolved. The CDR3 is CASSRDMYEQYF. The CDR3 DNA follows: TGTGCCAGCAGCCGTGACATGTACGAGCAGTACTTC.